In its sample, the clone carrying this T cell receptor beta chain was seen a few times. The data originate from a study of early stage breast cancer tumors. Assay used: immunoSEQ multiplex PCR; TCRdb lists only in-frame clones, some missing. In the table there are about 72,000 clones, approximately 79% of which are singletons. This CDR3 contains 14 residues. Between the trimmed V and J ends, which lost 4 bases and 0 bases, there was a span of 8 bases. Germline V gene data show CDR1 as SGHNT and CDR2 as YYREEE (reference sequence). This clonotype was sampled from a person between 55 and 70 years old with breast cancer. The V and J genes are TRBV5-4 and TRBJ1-3; no clear D. The sequencing sample was made of blood. CDR3 sequence: CASSEGLSGNTIYF. In nucleotides, the CDR3 is TGTGCCAGCAGCGAAGGGCTCTCTGGAAACACCATATATTTT. Complete variable domain (other parts from reference TRBV5-4 and TRBJ1-3): ETGVTQSPTHLIKTRGQQVTLRCSSQSGHNTVSWYQQALGQGPQFIFQYYREEENGRGNFPPRFSGLQFPNYSSELNVNALELDDSALYLCASSEGLSGNTIYFGEGSWLTVV.